These 3 T cell receptor beta chains came from one sample sequenced in a study of STAT3 mutations in large granular lymphocyte leukemia. Study results and caveats: In T-cell large granular lymphocyte leukemia, about half of patients showed multiple immunodominant subclonotypes.

Clones were sequenced by immunoSEQ multiplex PCR, and TCRdb holds only the in-frame ones, with some missing. The data contain some 4,300 clones, just under 55% of them singletons. The antigens for these receptors are not known. Sequences were obtained from peripheral blood mononuclear cells. The receptors originated from a male patient in his fifties with T-cell large granular lymphocyte leukemia. Some clones in this sample may be carry-over from other donors' samples.

In this sample, this clone turned up once. The CDR3 nucleotides read TGCAGCGTTGGAAAACAGGGGGCAAGGACTGAAGCTTTCTTT. It specifies CSVGKQGARTEAFF. V is TRBV29-1 and J is TRBJ1-1; 9 bases line up with TRBD1. The germline gives CDR1 SQVTM, CDR2 ANQGSEA. The CDR3 covers 14 residues. V lost 4 bases and J lost 5; bases outside the gene matches: 8.

The V gene is TRBV18, the J gene TRBJ1-2; perhaps TRBD1 as D (6 bases). V was cut by 4 bases and J by 6 bases, with 15 bases left in between. The CDR3 runs 14 residues. Germline V gene lookup returns CDR1 KGHSH and CDR2 LQKENI. The CDR3 nucleotides are TGTGCCAGCTCACAAAGACAGGCTGAGGATGGCTACACCTTC. It codes for CASSQRQAEDGYTF.

The chain carries TRBV27 and TRBJ2-1; D gene ambiguous. Trimming pared 7 bases from V and 9 bases from J, leaving 10 bases between. The CDR3 loop spans 11 amino acids. CDR1 and CDR2 from the germline V gene are MNHEY and SMNVEV (reference sequence). Written as DNA, the CDR3 is TGTGCCAGCACCCTATCCGGTGAGCAGTTCTTC. Translating it yields CASTLSGEQFF.